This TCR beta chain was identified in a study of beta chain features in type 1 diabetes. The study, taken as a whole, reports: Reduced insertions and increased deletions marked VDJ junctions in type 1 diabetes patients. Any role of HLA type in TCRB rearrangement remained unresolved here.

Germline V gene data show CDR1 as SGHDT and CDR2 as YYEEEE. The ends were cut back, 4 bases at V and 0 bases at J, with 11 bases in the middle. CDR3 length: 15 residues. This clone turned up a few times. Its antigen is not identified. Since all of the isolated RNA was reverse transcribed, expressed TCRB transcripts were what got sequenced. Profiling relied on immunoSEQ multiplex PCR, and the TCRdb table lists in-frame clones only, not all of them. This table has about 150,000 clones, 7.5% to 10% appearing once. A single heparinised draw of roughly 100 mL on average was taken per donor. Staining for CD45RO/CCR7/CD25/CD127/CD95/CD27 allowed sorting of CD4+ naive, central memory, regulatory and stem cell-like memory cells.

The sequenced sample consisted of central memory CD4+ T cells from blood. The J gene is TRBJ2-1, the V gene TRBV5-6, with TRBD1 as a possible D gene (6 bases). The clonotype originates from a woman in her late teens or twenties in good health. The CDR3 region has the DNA TGTGCCAGCAGCCCAGGGGAGAGCTCCTACAATGAGCAGTTCTTC. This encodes CASSPGESSYNEQFF.